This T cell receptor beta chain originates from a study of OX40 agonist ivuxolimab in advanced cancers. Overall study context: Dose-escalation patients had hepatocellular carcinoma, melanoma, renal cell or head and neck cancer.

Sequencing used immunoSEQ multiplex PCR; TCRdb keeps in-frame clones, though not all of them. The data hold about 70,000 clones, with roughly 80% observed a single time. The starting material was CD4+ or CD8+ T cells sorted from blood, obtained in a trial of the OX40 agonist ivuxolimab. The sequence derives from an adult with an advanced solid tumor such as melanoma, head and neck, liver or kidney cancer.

CDR3 bases: TGTGCCAGCAGCCACCGGACAGGGAAACCTGGAAACACCATATATTTT. Its protein product is CASSHRTGKPGNTIYF. The chain combines TRBV14 with TRBJ1-3; TRBD1 aligns across 8 bases. J lost 2 bases, V lost 3 bases, and 6 bases had no gene match. Germline V gives CDR1 SGHDN, CDR2 FVKESK. The CDR3 runs to 16 residues.